The 21 T cell receptor beta chains below were found in one sample sequenced in a study of T cell repertoires in cytomegalovirus infection. TCRdb itself ran the reads through MiXCR, one entry per CDR3 protein. The table records 300,000 or so distinct CDR3 sequences, around 9.6% of them present only once. Material: PBMCs. These receptors came from a human donor in good health (CMV status not recorded). Some clones in this sample may be carry-over from other donors' samples.

This clonotype occurred a few times. The chain couples TRBV18 to TRBJ2-1, with 7 bases matching TRBD2. Germline loops: CDR1 KGHSH, CDR2 LQKENI. This CDR3 comprises 13 residues. Trimming cost V 8 bases and J 3 bases; bases outside gene matches: 4. CDR3 DNA: TGTGCCAGCAGCGGGACGGACTACAATGAGCAGTTCTTC. This codes for CASSGTDYNEQFF. The entire variable domain, with the rest obtained from reference TRBV18 and TRBJ2-1, is as follows: NAGVMQNPRHLVRRRGQEARLRCSPMKGHSHVYWYRQLPEEGLKFMVYLQKENIIDESGMPKERFSAEFPKEGPSILRIQQVVRGDSAAYFCASSGTDYNEQFFGPGTRLTVL.

This clonotype has more than one count but fewer than ten. The chain joins TRBV18 to TRBJ2-5; D ambiguous. Germline loops: CDR1 KGHSH, CDR2 LQKENI. V lost 5 bases and J lost 5, with 9 bases in between. The CDR3 extends over 12 amino acids. The CDR3 spells CASSGIKETQYF. CDR3 coding DNA: TGTGCCAGCTCAGGGATCAAGGAGACCCAGTACTTC.

This clonotype was recorded many times. The rearrangement joins TRBV11-3 to TRBJ2-1; tentative D call: TRBD2 (6 bases). The germline V and J ends were trimmed by 5 bases and 0 bases, with 20 bases remaining between them. The CDR3 spans 18 residues. Germline V gives CDR1 SGHNT, CDR2 YENEEA. The CDR3 sequence is CASSLTRANTSSYNEQFF. As DNA, the CDR3 is TGTGCCAGCAGCCTGACTAGGGCAAATACCAGCTCCTACAATGAGCAGTTCTTC.

The CDR3 coding sequence is TGTGCCAGCCTGGGACTAGTGTCAGATACGCAGTATTTT. As protein: CASLGLVSDTQYF. V and J are TRBV27 and TRBJ2-3; 8 bases line up with TRBD2. J was trimmed by 4 bases and V by 8 bases; bases with no gene match: 5. The CDR3 has 13 residues. CDR1 is MNHEY and CDR2 is SMNVEV in the germline V gene (reference sequence).

This clonotype was recorded many times. The CDR3 loop is CASSLGLAGGIETQYF. The CDR3 bases are TGTGCCAGCAGCTTAGGACTAGCGGGGGGGATAGAGACCCAGTACTTC. V gene TRBV7-2 combines with J gene TRBJ2-5; 14 bases fit TRBD2. Germline CDR1 is SGHTA and CDR2 is FQGNSA. V shed 1 base and J 4 bases; nucleotides not matched to a gene: 2. The CDR3 totals 16 residues.

A few counts support this clonotype. This chain uses TRBV28 with TRBJ1-4; the match to TRBD1 covers 9 bases. V lost 5 bases, J lost 6 bases, and 4 bases stayed unmatched. CDR1 and CDR2 (germline): MDHEN, SYDVKM. This CDR3 has 14 amino acids. Here the CDR3 DNA reads TGTGCCAGCAGTCCTCGGACAGGGGATGAAAAACTGTTTTTT. Protein sequence: CASSPRTGDEKLFF.

This clonotype was counted many times. The chain carries TRBV5-1 and TRBJ2-1; 13 nucleotides align to TRBD2. CDR3 length: 18 amino acids. The V segment lost 0 bases and the J segment 4 bases; nucleotides outside the gene matches: 7. The germline CDR1 and CDR2 sequences are SGHRS and YFSETQ. Here the CDR3 DNA reads TGCGCCAGCAGCTTGGCCACTAGCGGGGGGGCCCCTTACAATGAGCAGTTCTTC. Protein sequence: CASSLATSGGAPYNEQFF.

The chain uses TRBV20-1 and TRBJ2-3; possibly TRBD2 for D (5 bases). V lost 3 bases and J lost 2, with 15 bases in between. The CDR3 spans 15 residues. Germline V lookup: CDR1 DFQATT, CDR2 SNEGSKA (reference sequence). The chain's CDR3 is CSASELARATDTQYF. The CDR3 coding sequence is TGCAGTGCTAGCGAGCTAGCAAGGGCCACAGATACGCAGTATTTT.

This clonotype was observed at least ten times. The chain recombines TRBV7-9 with TRBJ2-5, with D perhaps being TRBD1 or TRBD2 (6 bases each). Germline V gives CDR1 SEHNR, CDR2 FQNEAQ (reference sequence). This CDR3 has 15 residues. With 2 bases removed from V and 5 bases from J, the gap between germline ends came to 15 bases. CDR3 coding DNA: TGTGCCAGCAGCTTATACGAGGGGGGAGAGGAGACCCAGTACTTC. This codes for CASSLYEGGEETQYF.

This clonotype was seen a few times. The chain uses TRBV7-6 and TRBJ1-5; D remains unclear. The CDR3 extends over 14 amino acids. Germline-derived CDR1 and CDR2 are SGHVS and FNYEAQ. The V end lost 5 bases, the J end lost 5 bases, and 13 bases lay between the germline ends. The CDR3 sequence is CASSPAGNDQPQHF. The CDR3, as DNA: TGTGCCAGCAGCCCTGCGGGGAATGATCAGCCCCAGCATTTT.

This clonotype was seen repeatedly, ten times or more. This sequence joins TRBV7-8 and TRBJ2-1, with TRBD1 identical over 11 bases. Unmatched junction bases numbered 4, after V lost 5 bases and J lost 7 bases. CDR1 and CDR2 from the germline V gene are SGHVS and FQNEAQ. The CDR3 sequence is 14 residues long. CDR3 coding DNA: TGTGCCAGCAGCCTGGGGACAGGGGGGAATGAGCAGTTCTTC. This sequence encodes CASSLGTGGNEQFF.

This clonotype was detected ten times or more. This chain links TRBV7-9 with TRBJ1-5; perhaps TRBD1 as D (6 bases). CDR1 SEHNR and CDR2 FQNEAQ come from the germline V gene (reference sequence). This CDR3 has 14 residues. The CDR3 reads CATSAAQGGQPQHF. In nucleotides, the CDR3 is TGTGCTACTTCCGCGGCGCAAGGGGGTCAGCCCCAGCATTTT.

The table lists this clonotype with many counts. This chain links TRBV28 with TRBJ2-1, with no clear D. The CDR3 contains 13 residues. Germline loops: CDR1 MDHEN, CDR2 SYDVKM. Trimming removed 3 bases from V and 9 bases from J, with 12 bases in between. The CDR3 is CASSFRMLGEQFF. The CDR3 DNA is TGTGCCAGCAGTTTCAGGATGTTGGGTGAGCAGTTCTTC.

This clonotype was seen at least ten times. The J gene is TRBJ2-1, the V gene TRBV7-2; either TRBD1 or TRBD2 may supply D (6 bases each). Germline assignment: CDR1 SGHTA and CDR2 FQGNSA. The V end was cut by 2 bases, the J end by 7 bases, with 18 bases between. The CDR3 sequence is 16 residues long. The CDR3 DNA reads as TGTGCCAGCAGCTTAATGGGGGGCCCCCCCCGGAATGAGCAGTTCTTC. Amino acid sequence: CASSLMGGPPRNEQFF.

This clonotype was counted only a few times. A read error may be the cause here, since a much bigger clone is one base away. The rearrangement uses TRBV6-2 or TRBV6-3 and TRBJ1-4; D call uncertain. The CDR3 contains 15 residues. V was shortened by 6 bases and J by 7 bases, with 18 bases between the two germline ends. Germline V gene sequence: CDR1 MNHEY, CDR2 SVGEGT. CDR3 DNA: TGTGCCAGCAGCTTAGACGGGTCTCGGTGTGAAAAACTGTTTTTT. Translated, it gives CASSLDGSRCEKLFF.

Many counts were recorded for this clonotype. The chain links TRBV25-1 to TRBJ1-5; no definite D call. In germline, CDR1 is MGHDK, CDR2 SYGVNS. With 2 bases removed from V and 3 bases from J, the gap between germline ends came to 8 bases. The CDR3 covers 14 residues. In DNA, the CDR3 is TGTGCCAGCAGTGAAGGCCGGGTCAATCAGCCCCAGCATTTT. Protein product: CASSEGRVNQPQHF. The whole variable domain, filled in from reference TRBV25-1 and TRBJ1-5, reads EADIYQTPRYLVIGTGKKITLECSQTMGHDKMYWYQQDPGMELHLIHYSYGVNSTEKGDLSSESTVSRIRTEHFPLTLESARPSHTSQYLCASSEGRVNQPQHFGDGTRLSIL.

This clonotype was observed many times. The V and J genes are TRBV12-3 or TRBV12-4 and TRBJ2-3; D is possibly TRBD1 (6 bases). This CDR3 has 14 amino acids. Trimming removed 6 bases from V and 0 bases from J, with 10 bases in between. The DNA for the CDR3 is TGTGCCAGCAGCGAAGACAGGAGCACAGATACGCAGTATTTT. This translates into CASSEDRSTDTQYF.

There are many counts of this clonotype. The CDR3 DNA follows: TGTGCCACCAGGGCAGGGAGAGAAGACACAGATACGCAGTATTTT. Translating it yields CATRAGREDTDTQYF. This chain uses TRBV24-1 with TRBJ2-3; perhaps D is TRBD1 or TRBD2 (5 bases each). Looked up from germline, CDR1 is KGHDR and CDR2 is SFDVKD. Trimming cost V 7 bases and J 2 bases, with 15 bases left between them. The CDR3 runs to 15 residues.

This clonotype was seen a few times. CDR3 region: CASSPRQANEKLFF. CDR3 DNA sequence: TGTGCCAGCTCACCACGGCAGGCTAATGAAAAACTGTTTTTT. This rearrangement joins TRBV18 to TRBJ1-4; the D is unclear. With 1 base removed from V and 3 bases from J, the gap between germline ends came to 6 bases. Germline CDR1 is KGHSH and CDR2 is LQKENI. The CDR3 extends over 14 amino acids.

This clonotype was observed at least ten times. V is TRBV20-1 and J is TRBJ1-5, with D possibly matching TRBD1 (5 bases). Trimming stripped 5 bases from V and 1 base from J, with 9 bases between. Germline lookup yields CDR1 DFQATT and CDR2 SNEGSKA (reference sequence). The CDR3 runs 13 residues. DNA of the CDR3: TGCAGTGCTCCGGGACCGAGCAATCAGCCCCAGCATTTT. It is translated as CSAPGPSNQPQHF.

There are many counts of this clonotype. The V gene is TRBV7-2, the J gene TRBJ2-1, with no clear D. V lost 0 bases and J 1 base, leaving 4 bases between the germline ends. The CDR3 covers 14 residues. The germline gives CDR1 SGHTA, CDR2 FQGNSA. The CDR3 DNA reads TGTGCCAGCAGCTTAGCACAGTCCTACAATGAGCAGTTCTTC. Its translation is CASSLAQSYNEQFF. Using reference TRBV7-2 and TRBJ2-1 for the parts outside the CDR3, the full variable domain is GAGVSQSPSNKVTEKGKDVELRCDPISGHTALYWYRQSLGQGLEFLIYFQGNSAPDKSGLPSDRFSAERTGGSVSTLTIQRTQQEDSAVYLCASSLAQSYNEQFFGPGTRLTVL.